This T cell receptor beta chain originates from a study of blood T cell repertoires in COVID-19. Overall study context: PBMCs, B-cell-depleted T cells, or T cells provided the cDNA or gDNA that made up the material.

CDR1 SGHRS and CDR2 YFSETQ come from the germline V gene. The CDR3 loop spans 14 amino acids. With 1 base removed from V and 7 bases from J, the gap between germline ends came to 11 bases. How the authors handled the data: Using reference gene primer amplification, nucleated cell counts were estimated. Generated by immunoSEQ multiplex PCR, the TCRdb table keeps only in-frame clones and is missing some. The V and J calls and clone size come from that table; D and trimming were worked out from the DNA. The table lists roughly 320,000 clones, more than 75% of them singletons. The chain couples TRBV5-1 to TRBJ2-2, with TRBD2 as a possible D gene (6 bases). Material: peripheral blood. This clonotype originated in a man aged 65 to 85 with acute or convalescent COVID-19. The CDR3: CASSLLRDGGELFF. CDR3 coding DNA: TGCGCCAGCAGCTTGTTGCGGGACGGCGGGGAGCTGTTTTTT.